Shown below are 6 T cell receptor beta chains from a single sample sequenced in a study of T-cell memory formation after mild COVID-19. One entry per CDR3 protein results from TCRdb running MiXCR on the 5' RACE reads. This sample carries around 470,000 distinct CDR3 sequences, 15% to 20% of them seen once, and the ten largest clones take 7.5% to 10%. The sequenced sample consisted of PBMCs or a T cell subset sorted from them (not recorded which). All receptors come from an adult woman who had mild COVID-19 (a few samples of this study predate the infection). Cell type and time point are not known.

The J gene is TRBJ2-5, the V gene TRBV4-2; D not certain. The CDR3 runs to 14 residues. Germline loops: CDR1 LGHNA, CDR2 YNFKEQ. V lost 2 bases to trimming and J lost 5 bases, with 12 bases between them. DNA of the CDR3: TGTGCCAGCAGCCAACCCTCCCTAGGGGAGACCCAGTACTTC. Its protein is CASSQPSLGETQYF.

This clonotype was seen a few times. CDR3 residues: CASSLVGGPNINEQFF. The CDR3 DNA reads as TGTGCCAGCAGCTTAGTCGGGGGACCGAATATTAATGAGCAGTTCTTC. The gene calls are TRBV7-9 and TRBJ2-1, with D maybe TRBD2 (6 bases). In germline, CDR1 is SEHNR, CDR2 FQNEAQ (reference sequence). Trimming left V 1 base short and J 7 bases short, with 17 bases between. The CDR3 is made up of 16 amino acids.

The chain's CDR3 is CASSLDVGYDGTQYF. CDR3 sequence (DNA): TGCGCCAGCAGCTTGGATGTGGGGTACGATGGGACCCAGTACTTC. This sequence joins TRBV5-1 and TRBJ2-5; D call uncertain. The CDR3 contains 15 residues. With 0 bases removed from V and 7 bases from J, the gap between germline ends came to 16 bases. Germline values: CDR1 SGHRS, CDR2 YFSETQ.

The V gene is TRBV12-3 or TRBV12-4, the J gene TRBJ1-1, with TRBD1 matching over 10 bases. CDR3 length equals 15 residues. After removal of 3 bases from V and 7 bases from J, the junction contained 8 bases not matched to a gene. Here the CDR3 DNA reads TGTGCCAGCAGTTTCCCGGGACAGGGGACTTATGAAGCTTTCTTT. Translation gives CASSFPGQGTYEAFF.

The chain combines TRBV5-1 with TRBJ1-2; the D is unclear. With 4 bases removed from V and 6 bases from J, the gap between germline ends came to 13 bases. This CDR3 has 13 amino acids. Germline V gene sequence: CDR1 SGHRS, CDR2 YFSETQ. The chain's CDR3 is CASSPRVGNGYTF. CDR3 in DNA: TGCGCCAGCAGCCCACGGGTGGGGAATGGCTACACCTTC. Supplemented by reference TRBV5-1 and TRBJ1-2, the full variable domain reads KAGVTQTPRYLIKTRGQQVTLSCSPISGHRSVSWYQQTPGQGLQFLFEYFSETQRNKGNFPGRFSGRQFSNSRSEMNVSTLELGDSALYLCASSPRVGNGYTFGSGTRLTVV.

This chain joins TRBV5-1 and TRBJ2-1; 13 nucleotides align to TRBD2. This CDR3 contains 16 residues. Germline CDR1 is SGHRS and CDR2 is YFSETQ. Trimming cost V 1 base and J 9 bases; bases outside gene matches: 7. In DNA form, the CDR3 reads TGCGCCAGCAGCTTGACGTGGACTAGCGGGAGAGGTGAGCAGTTCTTC. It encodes CASSLTWTSGRGEQFF.